This T cell receptor beta chain was observed in a study of T-cell reconstitution after alpha-beta-depleted transplantation in children. J gave up 2 bases and V 6 bases, and 11 bases lay outside the gene matches. Per germline, CDR1 DFQATT and CDR2 SNEGSKA (reference sequence). This CDR3 contains 15 residues. Preparing the TCRbeta library involved the use of unique molecular identifiers. TCRdb re-called the PCR reads through MiXCR, storing one row per CDR3 protein. The repertoire holds 150,000 to 200,000 distinct CDR3 sequences, with around 7% as singletons. This TCR was recovered from a human donor who donated a stem cell graft to a child with Wiskott-Aldrich syndrome. This sequence joins TRBV20-1 and TRBJ2-5, with 8 bases lining up with TRBD1. Sequencing used PBMCs from the stem cell graft donor, obtained from the stem cell graft. The CDR3, as DNA: TGCAGTGCGGCTGAGCAGGGGGCTTTTCAAGAGACCCAGTACTTC. Its protein product is CSAAEQGAFQETQYF.